This entry concerns a single T cell receptor beta chain. There is no known antigen for this receptor. The input lacks base qualities; no much larger clone sits a single base away. This sample stems from a study of control samples from healthy donors and cancer patients (dated by TCRdb to 2018 to 2021). The library was made by the immunoSEQ multiplex PCR assay. TCRdb stores this immuneACCESS table with in-frame sequences only. Part of the clones is absent; in the studies checked, under half of the shortfall reflects unresolved V genes, and no reason is known for the rest. This sample has about 140,000 clones in its table, and about nine tenths of those were observed once. Approximately 8.6% of the sample comes from the top ten. Material: blood. The sequence was collected from a woman aged 25 to 39 in good health.

The CDR3 loop reads CASSEWGVSNYGYTF. The DNA sequence is TGTGCCAGCAGTGAATGGGGGGTTTCTAACTATGGCTACACCTTC. The chain is assembled from TRBV25-1 and TRBJ1-2, and TRBD1 may be the D gene, going by 5 matching bases. There are 15 amino acids in the CDR3, from cysteine to phenylalanine inclusive. The DNA shown is the 45-base CDR3, in frame from base 1. The trim is 1 base for V and 0 bases for J, with a gap of 9 bases between the germline ends. CDR1 is given as MGHDK and CDR2 as SYGVNS, both from the germline V gene.